The clone carrying this T cell receptor (beta chain) has ten or more counts. Its antigen is not identified. TCRdb called the 5' RACE reads again in MiXCR, with one record for every CDR3 protein. The sample lists 400,000 to 550,000 distinct CDR3 sequences, 20% to 25% occurring once. The V end was cut by 3 bases, the J end by 0 bases, with 6 bases between. The CDR3 totals 12 residues. Germline CDR1 SQVTM, CDR2 ANQGSEA. The source of the sample is a study of identical twins. The study's findings and limits: Its conclusions, products of cross-sectional statistical analysis, did not come from following the same donors.

The sample also formed part of further work on T cells expressing NK-cell markers. From that second work: A few of the donors also had these clonotypes leading their CD3+CD56-NKG2C+ fraction. The study left the HCMV specificity of expanded NKG2C+ T cell clones unresolved.

The TCR sequence derives from a woman younger than 35 in good health. The chain joins TRBV29-1 to TRBJ2-7, with D unclear. Sequences were obtained from CD4+ T cells sorted from blood. The CDR3 coding sequence is TGCAGCGTTGAGATCAACTCCTACGAGCAGTACTTC. This encodes CSVEINSYEQYF.